Sequencing of this T cell receptor beta chain was carried out in a study of blood T cells in healthy people across ages. The second PCR ran about 6 to 11 cycles with a sample-barcoded 5' primer and J-beta primers. TCRdb fed the 5' RACE reads into MiXCR, producing one record per CDR3 protein. The sample contains about 1 million distinct CDR3 sequences, around 43% of which appear only once. CDR3 size: 16 residues. Germline assignment: CDR1 PRHDT and CDR2 FYEKMQ (reference sequence). Trimming shortened V by 5 bases and J by 0 bases, and 11 bases separated the two germline ends. The sample consisted of blood. This TCR came from an older woman in good health. The rearrangement joins TRBV13 to TRBJ2-6; D might be TRBD1 (5 bases). The CDR3 nucleotides read TGTGCCAGCAGCCCAGGGCGGAACTCTGGGGCCAACGTCCTGACTTTC. This sequence encodes CASSPGRNSGANVLTF.